The text below deals with one T cell receptor beta chain. CDR1 is LNHDA, CDR2 SQIVND, per germline (reference sequence). This CDR3 has 12 residues. Trimming at V came to 9 bases and at J to 5 bases, leaving 5 bases not matched to a gene. This sample is part of a study of blood T cell repertoires in COVID-19. Study in general: There were acute and convalescent COVID-19 samples, and they came from the United States, Italy and Spain. T cells, B-cell-depleted T cells, or PBMCs supplied cDNA or gDNA.

Study processing details: Amplified reference gene primers provided the basis for estimating nucleated cell counts. Profiling relied on immunoSEQ multiplex PCR, and the TCRdb table lists in-frame clones only, not all of them. The D gene and trimming were derived from the DNA, and the V and J assignments and clone size from that table. The repertoire includes some 200,000 clones, just under 90% of them detected once, and about 4% sits in the top ten. The sample comprised peripheral blood. The receptor was derived from a man aged 18 to 29 with active or convalescent COVID-19. The chain recombines TRBV19 with TRBJ2-5; 8 bases are shared with TRBD1. The CDR3: CASRDRSETQYF. The CDR3 DNA reads TGTGCCAGCCGGGACAGGAGCGAGACCCAGTACTTC.